Following are 27 T cell receptor beta chains from one sample sequenced in a study of low-dose radiotherapy and immunotherapy resistance in tumors. Primers used for first-strand cDNA, a TRAV- and TRBV-specific set, covered both alpha and beta chains. A roughly 19-cycle PCR with a constant-region primer and V-primer adapter amplified TCRs. Via MiXCR, TCRdb re-called the reads, giving one row per CDR3 protein. The profile shows 11,000 or so distinct CDR3 sequences, 50% to 65% of them singletons. The receptor source for this set is a human donor with advanced metastatic prostate, ovarian, gallbladder or colorectal cancer (not recorded which). This table probably holds off-target reads from a library built for another chain.

The J gene is TRBJ2-7, the V gene TRBV28, with 8 bases matching TRBD1. The CDR3 has 16 amino acids. Germline V gene data show CDR1 as MDHEN and CDR2 as SYDVKM. Trimming removed 3 bases from V and 2 bases from J; junction bases left unmatched: 9. Written as DNA, the CDR3 is TGTGCCAGCAGTTTGGGTTTTCCGGGACAGGCCTACGAGCAGTACTTC. Amino acids: CASSLGFPGQAYEQYF.

This rearrangement joins TRBV20-1 to TRBJ2-7; 10 positions agree with TRBD1. This CDR3 contains 16 residues. The V gene end was trimmed by 0 bases and the J gene end by 3 bases; junction bases not matched to a gene: 8. Germline V CDR1 and CDR2: DFQATT, SNEGSKA (reference sequence). The CDR3 here is CSARDHLGTGVYEQYF. DNA for the CDR3: TGCAGTGCTAGAGATCACTTGGGGACAGGGGTCTACGAGCAGTACTTC.

The CDR3 nucleotides read TGTGCCAGCAGTGGGGGACTAGCGGTTAGCACAGATACGCAGTATTTT. Translated, it gives CASSGGLAVSTDTQYF. The chain uses TRBV28 and TRBJ2-3, with 11 bases fitting TRBD2. Germline V gene lookup returns CDR1 MDHEN and CDR2 SYDVKM. The CDR3 totals 16 residues. The V gene end was trimmed by 5 bases and the J gene end by 0 bases; junction bases not matched to a gene: 4.

Sample share makes this clonotype large. This sequence joins TRBV2 and TRBJ2-3, with TRBD2 as a possible D gene (7 bases). Per germline, CDR1 SNHLY and CDR2 FYNNEI. The V end lost 7 bases, the J end lost 3 bases, and 20 bases lay between the germline ends. CDR3 length: 16 amino acids. CDR3 in amino acids: CASITGGRASTDTQYF. The CDR3 bases are TGTGCCAGCATAACGGGGGGCCGGGCCTCGACAGATACGCAGTATTTT.

V and J are TRBV28 and TRBJ2-7, with a possible D match to TRBD2 (6 bases). CDR3 size: 15 residues. V was shortened by 3 bases and J by 0 bases, with 12 bases between the two germline ends. The germline V gene encodes CDR1 MDHEN and CDR2 SYDVKM. The CDR3 spells CASSFIAGPSYEQYF. The CDR3 DNA follows: TGTGCCAGCAGTTTTATCGCGGGACCCTCCTACGAGCAGTACTTC.

This clonotype occurred a few times. V and J are TRBV24-1 and TRBJ2-7, with D perhaps TRBD1 (6 bases). There are 15 residues in the CDR3. CDR1 and CDR2 from the germline V gene are KGHDR and SFDVKD. The V gene lost 3 bases and the J gene lost 2 bases, with 13 bases spanning the gap. The CDR3 DNA reads as TGTGCCACCAGTGATACAGGGACCCTAGCCTACGAGCAGTACTTC. It is translated as CATSDTGTLAYEQYF.

The genes are TRBV20-1 and TRBJ2-7; maybe TRBD1 (5 bases). This CDR3 contains 12 residues. The V end lost 3 bases, the J end lost 3 bases, and 9 bases lay between the germline ends. CDR1 DFQATT and CDR2 SNEGSKA come from the germline V gene (reference sequence). The CDR3 reads CSASLTGYEQYF. The CDR3 DNA reads TGCAGTGCTAGTCTAACAGGCTACGAGCAGTACTTC.

This clonotype has a single count. Its ends do not fully match the called genes, so a read error is possible. This sequence joins TRBV2 and TRBJ2-1, with 10 bases matching TRBD2. The length of the CDR3 is 13 residues. Germline CDR1 reads SNHLY; CDR2 reads FYNNEI. For the CDR3, the DNA is TGTGCCGGCAGCGGGGGGGCCAAGAATGAGCAGTTCTTC. Translating gives CAGSGGAKNEQFF.

The CDR3 region has the DNA TGTGCCAGGACCCGGGGACGGACGAACACCGGGGAGCTGTTTTTT. Translated, it gives CARTRGRTNTGELFF. The rearrangement links TRBV28 to TRBJ2-2; D may match TRBD1 or TRBD2 (5 bases each). Deletions cut 9 bases from V and 0 bases from J, with 14 bases between. Germline values: CDR1 MDHEN, CDR2 SYDVKM. CDR3 length: 15 residues.

The chain joins TRBV12-3 or TRBV12-4 to TRBJ2-7, with 14 bases fitting TRBD2. After removal of 0 bases from V and 6 bases from J, the junction contained 10 bases not matched to a gene. The CDR3 is 18 residues long. Here the CDR3 reads CASSLALRGLAGAGEQYF. CDR3 coding DNA: TGTGCCAGCAGTTTAGCGCTACGGGGACTAGCGGGAGCGGGCGAGCAGTACTTC.

The CDR3 region is CASSSVAGRVGEQFF. As DNA, the CDR3 is TGTGCCAGCAGCTCAGTAGCGGGGCGGGTTGGTGAGCAGTTCTTC. V gene TRBV7-9 combines with J gene TRBJ2-1, with 8 positions matching TRBD2. J was trimmed by 9 bases and V by 4 bases; bases with no gene match: 11. The CDR3 is 15 amino acids. The germline gives CDR1 SEHNR, CDR2 FQNEAQ (reference sequence). The whole variable domain, filled in from reference TRBV7-9 and TRBJ2-1, reads DTGVSQNPRHKITKRGQNVTFRCDPISEHNRLYWYRQTLGQGPEFLTYFQNEAQLEKSRLLSDRFSAERPKGSFSTLEIQRTEQGDSAMYLCASSSVAGRVGEQFFGPGTRLTVL.

The gene calls are TRBV30 and TRBJ1-1, with D hard to call. V was pared by 0 bases and J by 4 bases, with 9 bases between. Per germline, CDR1 GTSNPN and CDR2 SVGIG (reference sequence). This CDR3 has 13 amino acids. This chain's CDR3 is CAWSVWSRTEAFF. The CDR3 bases are TGTGCCTGGAGTGTTTGGAGCCGCACTGAAGCTTTCTTT.

The rearrangement links TRBV5-1 to TRBJ2-7; possibly TRBD1 for D (6 bases). Trimming pared 0 bases from V and 6 bases from J, leaving 16 bases between. The CDR3 loop spans 15 amino acids. The germline V gene has CDR1 SGHRS and CDR2 YFSETQ. The CDR3 is CASSLAPGELSEQYF. The CDR3 DNA sequence: TGCGCCAGCAGCTTGGCTCCAGGGGAGTTATCCGAGCAGTACTTC.

J is TRBJ1-5 and V is TRBV20-1; D possibly corresponds to TRBD1 (5 bases). Germline CDR1 DFQATT, CDR2 SNEGSKA (reference sequence). Trimming removed 3 bases at V and 1 base at J, with 16 bases between. The length of the CDR3 is 16 residues. CDR3 DNA sequence: TGCAGTGCTAGCGCGTTGGCAGGGTGGAGCAATCAGCCCCAGCATTTT. This sequence encodes CSASALAGWSNQPQHF.

V is TRBV5-1 and J is TRBJ2-1; D is possibly TRBD1 (6 bases). Per germline, CDR1 SGHRS and CDR2 YFSETQ. This CDR3 is built from 15 residues. V lost 0 bases to trimming and J lost 1 base, with 8 bases between them. The CDR3 reads CASSLEDSSYNEQFF. The CDR3, as DNA: TGCGCCAGCAGCTTGGAGGACAGTTCCTACAATGAGCAGTTCTTC.

This chain links TRBV10-1 with TRBJ2-7; no firm D call. V lost 2 bases to trimming and J lost 10 bases, with 9 bases between them. The CDR3 loop spans 11 amino acids. Germline loops: CDR1 WNHNN, CDR2 SYGVQD (reference sequence). The CDR3: CASSEGKTQYF. The CDR3 DNA reads TGCGCCAGCAGTGAGGGAAAGACTCAGTACTTC.

The J gene is TRBJ2-3, the V gene TRBV19; 7 bases fit TRBD2. From germline, CDR1 is LNHDA and CDR2 SQIVND (reference sequence). The CDR3 has 14 residues. V trimming: 7 bases; J trimming: 5 bases; junction bases outside the gene matches: 9. The chain's CDR3 is CASKSRELGDTQYF. CDR3 bases: TGTGCCAGTAAATCGCGGGAGTTGGGAGATACGCAGTATTTT.

As concerns this clonotype: A read error may produce the germline difference seen at one junction end. V is TRBV9 and J is TRBJ1-6; no firm D call. The CDR3 length is 15 residues. CDR1 SGDLS and CDR2 YYNGEE come from the germline V gene. Written as DNA, the CDR3 is TGTGCAATGAGAGAGGGCTGGATCAATGCAGGCAAATCAACCTTT. Translation: CAMREGWINAGKSTF.

This chain joins TRBV20-1 and TRBJ2-6; the D gene is possibly TRBD1 (6 bases). With 4 bases removed from V and 0 bases from J, the gap between germline ends came to 13 bases. This CDR3 has 16 residues. The germline V gene encodes CDR1 DFQATT and CDR2 SNEGSKA (reference sequence). CDR3 sequence (DNA): TGCAGTGCTAATGAACAGGGCTACTCTGGGGCCAACGTCCTGACTTTC. This translates into CSANEQGYSGANVLTF.

In the case of this clonotype: A junction boundary mismatches the germline segment, possibly from a read error. This sequence joins TRBV18 and TRBJ2-2, with 9 bases identical to TRBD1. The CDR3 is 16 residues long. Germline V gives CDR1 KGHSH, CDR2 LQKENI. CDR3: CASSPRSGTGTEELFF. The DNA for the CDR3 is TGTGCCAGCTCACCAAGGTCCGGGACAGGGACCGAGGAGCTGTTTTTT.

The chain recombines TRBV12-5 with TRBJ2-7; 7 bases align to TRBD1. The CDR3 has 13 amino acids. CDR1 is LGHNT, CDR2 FRNRAP, per germline. V gave up 4 bases and J gave up 3 bases; unmatched junction bases: 3. The CDR3 region has the DNA TGTGCTAGTGGTTGGGGGACAGTCTACGAGCAGTACTTC. It codes for CASGWGTVYEQYF. The full variable domain, with the rest looked up from reference TRBV12-5 and TRBJ2-7, is DARVTQTPRHKVTEMGQEVTMRCQPILGHNTVFWYRQTMMQGLELLAYFRNRAPLDDSGMPKDRFSAEMPDATLATLKIQPSEPRDSAVYFCASGWGTVYEQYFGPGTRLTVT.

This clonotype was observed once. This chain connects TRBV5-4 to TRBJ2-7; maybe TRBD1 (6 bases). The CDR3 covers 13 residues. Trimming left V 4 bases short and J 1 base short, with 9 bases between. CDR1 is SGHNT, CDR2 YYREEE, per germline (reference sequence). CDR3 region: CASSRRGSYEQYF. DNA of the CDR3: TGTGCCAGCAGCCGCAGGGGATCCTACGAGCAGTACTTC. The full variable domain, with the rest looked up from reference TRBV5-4 and TRBJ2-7, is ETGVTQSPTHLIKTRGQQVTLRCSSQSGHNTVSWYQQALGQGPQFIFQYYREEENGRGNFPPRFSGLQFPNYSSELNVNALELDDSALYLCASSRRGSYEQYFGPGTRLTVT.

This rearrangement joins TRBV28 to TRBJ1-1; D gene uncertain. V was cut by 2 bases and J by 6 bases, with 7 bases left in between. Germline loops: CDR1 MDHEN, CDR2 SYDVKM. There are 12 residues in the CDR3. CDR3 sequence (DNA): TGTGCCAGCAGTTTACCAGAGTCTGAAGCTTTCTTT. Protein product: CASSLPESEAFF.

By share of the sample, this clonotype is large. The V and J genes are TRBV9 and TRBJ2-2; no definite D call. The CDR3 sequence is 13 residues long. Trimming left V 4 bases short and J 6 bases short, with 10 bases between. Looked up from germline, CDR1 is SGDLS and CDR2 is YYNGEE. CDR3 in amino acids: CASSSRGPGELFF. CDR3 DNA: TGTGCCAGCAGCTCGAGAGGCCCCGGGGAGCTGTTTTTT.

In this sample, this clonotype turned up a few times. V and J are TRBV20-1 and TRBJ2-1; D may be TRBD1 (5 bases). Germline V gene sequence: CDR1 DFQATT, CDR2 SNEGSKA (reference sequence). The CDR3 sequence is 15 residues long. Deletions cut 0 bases from V and 0 bases from J, with 9 bases between. The CDR3 here is CSAREQGSSYNEQFF. The CDR3 coding sequence is TGCAGTGCTAGAGAGCAGGGTAGCTCCTACAATGAGCAGTTCTTC.

V gene TRBV29-1 combines with J gene TRBJ2-3; D is perhaps TRBD1 (6 bases). Germline CDR1 SQVTM, CDR2 ANQGSEA. V lost 6 bases and J lost 3, with 19 bases in between. The CDR3 is made up of 15 amino acids. The DNA for the CDR3 is TGCAGCGTCCCCACGAGGGGGTTTTGGACAGATACGCAGTATTTT. This codes for CSVPTRGFWTDTQYF.

This clonotype was seen a few times. J is TRBJ2-1 and V is TRBV27; TRBD1 aligns across 8 bases. J gave up 10 bases and V 7 bases, and 6 bases lay outside the gene matches. Germline V lookup: CDR1 MNHEY, CDR2 SMNVEV (reference sequence). This CDR3 has 12 residues. The CDR3 is CASTPRDREQFF. CDR3 DNA sequence: TGTGCCAGCACCCCCCGGGACAGGGAGCAGTTCTTC.